The source of this TCR beta chain is a study of blood T cells in healthy people across ages. Study background: About one barcoded beta molecule per two T cells was the capture yield of template switching.

Looked up from germline, CDR1 is MNHNY and CDR2 is SVGAGI (reference sequence). This CDR3 has 14 residues. Trimming removed 2 bases at V and 8 bases at J, with 15 bases between. Through a sample-barcoded 5' primer and a J-beta primer mix, a second PCR was run for roughly 6 to 12 cycles. Each cDNA molecule was tagged by a template-switch adaptor with 12 random nucleotides. Every sample gave at least 2.5 million paired-end reads containing CDR3. TCRdb re-analysed the 5' RACE reads in MiXCR, keeping a single row per CDR3 protein. The sample shows roughly 1,300,000 distinct CDR3 sequences, around 55% of them seen only once.

The chain recombines TRBV6-6 with TRBJ1-2; D unclear. This TCR came from a man between 18 and 29 years old in good health. What was sequenced was blood. Here the CDR3 reads CASSYVAEGKGYTF. The DNA of the CDR3 is TGTGCCAGCAGTTACGTGGCCGAAGGGAAAGGCTACACCTTC.